The rows below give T cell receptor beta chains drawn from one sample of a study of cytomegalovirus exposure and HLA in healthy donors. The data were produced by immunoSEQ multiplex PCR, yet TCRdb's version contains in-frame clones alone and is incomplete. The data contain over 250,000 clones, about 75% of them seen just once; the ten biggest clones take up approximately 2.5%. The sequenced sample was PBMCs. These receptors all stem from a female donor in good health and CMV-seronegative. Each CDR3 is given with its conserved first and last residue. A D gene is named only where the DNA matches it firmly. Rows give clone size only sometimes, using once, few, many, or a class for an expanded clone.

V	J	size	D	DNA	CDR3
TRBV7-3	TRBJ1-1	-	-	TGTGCCAGCAGAATAAATCCTAGGTATTTTATGAACACTGAAGCTTTCTTT	CASRINPRYFMNTEAFF
TRBV18	TRBJ1-1	-	TRBD1	TGTGCCAGCTCACCACGAGACAGGGTCATGGACACTGAAGCTTTCTTT	CASSPRDRVMDTEAFF
TRBV5-1	TRBJ2-7	-	TRBD2	TGCGCCAGCAGCAAAAACCTGGGACTAGCGGGAGTGCAGTACTTC	CASSKNLGLAGVQYF
TRBV11-2	TRBJ2-3	few	TRBD2	TGTGCCAGCAGCTTTAGCGGGAGCCGAACAGATACGCAGTATTTT	CASSFSGSRTDTQYF
TRBV28	TRBJ1-2	-	TRBD1	TGTGCCAGCAGCCACCGGGACAGGGAGTTATATGGCTACACCTTC	CASSHRDRELYGYTF
TRBV27	TRBJ1-4	few	-	TGTGCCAGCAGTCGAAAACAGGTCGCAACTAATGAAAAACTGTTTTTT	CASSRKQVATNEKLFF
TRBV4-2	TRBJ1-1	-	TRBD1	TGTGCCAGCAGCCAAGCCGCCGGGACAGGGGCCACTGAAGCTTTCTTT	CASSQAAGTGATEAFF
TRBV11-3	TRBJ2-1	-	TRBD2	TGTGCCAGCAGCCAAAGACTAGCGGGAGTTGGTGAGCAGTTCTTC	CASSQRLAGVGEQFF
TRBV4-2	TRBJ2-1	-	TRBD2	TGTGCCAGCAGCCAAGAGGGGGCGGGAGGGGGGAATGAGCAGTTCTTC	CASSQEGAGGGNEQFF
TRBV7-9	TRBJ2-1	-	-	TGTGCCAGCAGCGGGGCAGGGGCTGAGCAGTTCTTC	CASSGAGAEQFF
TRBV7-9	TRBJ1-2	-	-	TGTGCCAGCAGCTTACCTCTGGACAGTAACTATGGCTACACCTTC	CASSLPLDSNYGYTF
TRBV6-1	TRBJ2-2	-	-	TGTGCCAGCAGTGGACAGACAGGATGGTCCACCGGGGAGCTGTTTTTT	CASSGQTGWSTGELFF
TRBV7-3	TRBJ2-3	-	TRBD2	TGTGCCAGCAGCTCCCGGACTAGCGGACGCACAGATACGCAGTATTTT	CASSSRTSGRTDTQYF
TRBV27	TRBJ2-5	-	-	TGTGCCAGCAGTGACAGACAAGAGACCCAGTACTTC	CASSDRQETQYF
TRBV18	TRBJ2-7	-	-	TGTGCCAGCTCATCGGCGGCCCTAGGCCCGTACGAGCAGTACTTC	CASSSAALGPYEQYF
TRBV6-5	TRBJ1-1	-	-	TGTGCCAGCAGTAAACTTACAGGGTACACTGAAGCTTTCTTT	CASSKLTGYTEAFF
TRBV5-4	TRBJ1-1	-	-	TGTGCCAGCAGCTTGGGGGGGGGAAGGGAAGCTTTCTTT	CASSLGGGREAFF
TRBV7-2	TRBJ2-1	once	TRBD2	TGTGCCAGCAGCCCAAGGTCCCCGGGACTAGGGGTTTACAATGAGCAGTTCTTC	CASSPRSPGLGVYNEQFF
TRBV6-5	TRBJ2-7	-	TRBD1	TGTGCCAGCAGAGAAGGACAGGGAAGGTACGAGCAGTACTTC	CASREGQGRYEQYF
TRBV4-1	TRBJ2-3	-	TRBD2	TGCGCCACCAGCGGGAGTGGGGGCACAGATACGCAGTATTTT	CATSGSGGTDTQYF